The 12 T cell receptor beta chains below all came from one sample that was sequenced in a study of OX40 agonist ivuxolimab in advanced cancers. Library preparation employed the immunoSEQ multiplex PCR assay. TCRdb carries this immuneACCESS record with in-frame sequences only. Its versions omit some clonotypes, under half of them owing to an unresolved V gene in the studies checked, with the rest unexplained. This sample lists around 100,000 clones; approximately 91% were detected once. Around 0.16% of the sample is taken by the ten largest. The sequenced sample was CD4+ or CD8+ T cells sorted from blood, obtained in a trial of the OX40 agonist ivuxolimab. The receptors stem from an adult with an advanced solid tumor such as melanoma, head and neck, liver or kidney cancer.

The CDR3 nucleotides read TGTGCCAGCAGTGACGAGGAGCCACGGACCCAGTACTTC. This encodes CASSDEEPRTQYF. The chain joins TRBV6-4 to TRBJ2-5, with no clear D. CDR1 and CDR2 (germline): MRHNA, SNTAGT. Trimming stripped 2 bases from V and 7 bases from J, with 11 bases between. The CDR3 length is 13 residues.

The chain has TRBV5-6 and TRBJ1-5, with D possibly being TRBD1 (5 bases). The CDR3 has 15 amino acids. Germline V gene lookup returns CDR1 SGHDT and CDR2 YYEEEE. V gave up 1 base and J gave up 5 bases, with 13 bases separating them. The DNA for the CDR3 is TGTGCCAGCAGCTTGAGCGGTTTAGGGGATCAGCCCCAGCATTTT. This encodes CASSLSGLGDQPQHF.

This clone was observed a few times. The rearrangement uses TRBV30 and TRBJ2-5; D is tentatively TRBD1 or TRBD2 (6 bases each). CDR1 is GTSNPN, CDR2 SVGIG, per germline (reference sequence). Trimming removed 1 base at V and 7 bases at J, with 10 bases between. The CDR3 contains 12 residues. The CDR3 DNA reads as TGTGCCTGGAGTGATAGGGGGGCGACCCAGTACTTC. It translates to CAWSDRGATQYF. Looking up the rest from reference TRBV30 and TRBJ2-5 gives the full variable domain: SQTIHQWPATLVQPVGSPLSLECTVEGTSNPNLYWYRQAAGRGLQLLFYSVGIGQISSEVPQNLSASRPQDRQFILSSKKLLLSDSGFYLCAWSDRGATQYFGPGTRLLVL.

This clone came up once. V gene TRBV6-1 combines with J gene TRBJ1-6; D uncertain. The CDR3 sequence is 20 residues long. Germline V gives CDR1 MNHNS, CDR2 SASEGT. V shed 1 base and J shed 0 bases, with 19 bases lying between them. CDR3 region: CASSEVLGGQRSSYNSPLHF. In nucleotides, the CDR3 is TGTGCCAGCAGTGAAGTTTTAGGAGGGCAGCGGAGCTCCTATAATTCACCCCTCCACTTT.

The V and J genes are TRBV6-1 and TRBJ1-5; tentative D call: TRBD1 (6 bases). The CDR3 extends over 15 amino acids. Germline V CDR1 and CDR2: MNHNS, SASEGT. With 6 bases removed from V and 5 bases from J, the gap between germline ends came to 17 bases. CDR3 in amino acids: CASSGGGGSYQPQHF. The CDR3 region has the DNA TGTGCCAGCAGCGGAGGAGGGGGGTCCTATCAGCCCCAGCATTTT.

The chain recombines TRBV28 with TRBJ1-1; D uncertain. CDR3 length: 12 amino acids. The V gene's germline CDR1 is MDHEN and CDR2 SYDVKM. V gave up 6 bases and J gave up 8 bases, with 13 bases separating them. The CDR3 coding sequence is TGTGCCAGCAGACCGGATCCAACAGAAGCTTTCTTT. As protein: CASRPDPTEAFF.

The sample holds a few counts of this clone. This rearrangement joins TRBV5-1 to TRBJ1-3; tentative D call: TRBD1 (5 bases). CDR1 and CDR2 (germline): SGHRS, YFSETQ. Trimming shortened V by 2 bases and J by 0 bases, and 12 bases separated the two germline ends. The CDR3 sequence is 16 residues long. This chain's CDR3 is CASSFGGTSSGNTIYF. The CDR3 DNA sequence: TGCGCCAGCAGCTTTGGGGGGACTAGCTCTGGAAACACCATATATTTT.

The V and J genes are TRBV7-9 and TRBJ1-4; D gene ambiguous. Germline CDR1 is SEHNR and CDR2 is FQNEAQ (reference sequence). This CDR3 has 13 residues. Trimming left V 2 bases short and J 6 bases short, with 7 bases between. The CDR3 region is CASSLSPDEKLFF. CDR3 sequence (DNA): TGTGCCAGCAGCTTAAGTCCCGATGAAAAACTGTTTTTT.

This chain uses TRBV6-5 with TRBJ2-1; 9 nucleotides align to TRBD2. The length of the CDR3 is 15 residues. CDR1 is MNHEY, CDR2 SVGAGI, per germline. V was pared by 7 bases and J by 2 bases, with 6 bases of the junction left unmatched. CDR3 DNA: TGTGCCAGCAATTCTGGCGGGGGGGCCTACAATGAGCAGTTCTTC. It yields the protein CASNSGGGAYNEQFF.

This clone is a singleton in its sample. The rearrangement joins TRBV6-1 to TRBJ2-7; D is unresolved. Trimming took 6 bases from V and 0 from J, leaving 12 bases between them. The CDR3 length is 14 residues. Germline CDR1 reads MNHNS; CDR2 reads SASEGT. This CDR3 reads CASRSVLGSYEQYF. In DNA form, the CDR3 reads TGTGCCAGCAGAAGCGTGCTGGGCTCCTACGAGCAGTACTTC.

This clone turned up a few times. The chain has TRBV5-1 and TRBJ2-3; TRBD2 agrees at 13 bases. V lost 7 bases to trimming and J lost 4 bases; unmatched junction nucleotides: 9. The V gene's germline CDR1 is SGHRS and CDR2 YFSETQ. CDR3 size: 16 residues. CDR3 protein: CASDTPTSGRSDTQYF. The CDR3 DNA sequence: TGCGCCAGCGACACACCGACTAGCGGGAGGTCAGATACGCAGTATTTT.

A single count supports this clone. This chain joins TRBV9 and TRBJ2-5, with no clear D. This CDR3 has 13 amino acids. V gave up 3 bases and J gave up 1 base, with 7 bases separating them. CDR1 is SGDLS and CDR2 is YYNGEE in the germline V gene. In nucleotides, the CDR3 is TGTGCCAGCAGCGCCCGGGTCCAAGAGACCCAGTACTTC. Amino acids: CASSARVQETQYF.